Shown below are 17 T cell receptor beta chains from a single sample sequenced in a study of B cell selection in AIRE deficiency. Method: immunoSEQ multiplex PCR; TCRdb's copy keeps in-frame clones and lacks some. This table holds about 20,000 clones, about 97% found once. Sorting defined conventional CD4 T cells as CD4+CD127+. Sequencing was carried out using conventional CD4+ T cells sorted from PBMCs. All receptors derive from a human donor with AIRE deficiency.

CDR3 nucleotides: TGTGCCAGCAGCTTACACCTCGGGGCCTTTGGGGGGAATGAGCAGTTCTTC. Its translation is CASSLHLGAFGGNEQFF. The chain joins TRBV7-9 to TRBJ2-1, with D maybe TRBD2 (6 bases). The V end lost 2 bases, the J end lost 7 bases, and 21 bases lay between the germline ends. In germline, CDR1 is SEHNR, CDR2 FQNEAQ (reference sequence). This CDR3 has 17 residues.

The chain is built from TRBV5-1 and TRBJ2-1; no definite D call. This CDR3 is 13 amino acids long. Trimming shortened V by 2 bases and J by 5 bases, and 8 bases separated the two germline ends. Germline loops: CDR1 SGHRS, CDR2 YFSETQ. The DNA of the CDR3 is TGCGCCAGCAGCTTCATCCCTAACAATGAGCAGTTCTTC. It yields the protein CASSFIPNNEQFF. The full variable domain, with the rest looked up from reference TRBV5-1 and TRBJ2-1, is KAGVTQTPRYLIKTRGQQVTLSCSPISGHRSVSWYQQTPGQGLQFLFEYFSETQRNKGNFPGRFSGRQFSNSRSEMNVSTLELGDSALYLCASSFIPNNEQFFGPGTRLTVL.

This clone came up once. The genes are TRBV11-3 and TRBJ2-1; D possibly corresponds to TRBD2 (7 bases). V lost 2 bases, J lost 1 base, and 15 bases lay in between. The CDR3 spans 17 residues. CDR1 is SGHNT and CDR2 is YENEEA in the germline V gene. CDR3 loop: CASSLFRGARSYNEQFF. The DNA of the CDR3 is TGTGCCAGCAGCTTATTTCGGGGGGCCCGGTCCTACAATGAGCAGTTCTTC.

This rearrangement joins TRBV6-5 to TRBJ2-7; D may correspond to TRBD1 or TRBD2 (5 bases each). The V and J ends lost 7 bases and 0 bases respectively, with 13 bases between them. CDR3 length: 14 residues. The germline V gene has CDR1 MNHEY and CDR2 SVGAGI. In DNA, the CDR3 is TGTGCCAGCATGAGAGGGGTGGGCTCCTACGAGCAGTACTTC. Its protein product is CASMRGVGSYEQYF.

The CDR3 protein is CASSRQGHGYTF. Written as DNA, the CDR3 is TGTGCCAGCAGTCGACAGGGACATGGCTACACCTTC. The chain recombines TRBV6-5 with TRBJ1-2; 7 positions agree with TRBD1. V lost 5 bases to trimming and J lost 6 bases; unmatched junction nucleotides: 3. CDR3 length: 12 amino acids. The germline V gene has CDR1 MNHEY and CDR2 SVGAGI.

This rearrangement joins TRBV4-3 to TRBJ1-2; 7 bases match TRBD1. The CDR3 sequence is 14 residues long. CDR1 LGHNA and CDR2 YSLEER come from the germline V gene. V lost 3 bases, J lost 3 bases, and 4 bases stayed unmatched. The chain's CDR3 is CASSQFTGDYGYTF. For the CDR3, the DNA is TGCGCCAGCAGCCAGTTCACAGGGGACTATGGCTACACCTTC.

In the case of this clone: Other nucleotide sequences in the sample specify the same CDR3. This chain joins TRBV7-3 and TRBJ2-2; no clear D. This CDR3 comprises 14 residues. The V and J ends lost 1 base and 4 bases respectively, with 7 bases between them. Per the germline V gene, CDR1 is SGHTA and CDR2 is FQGTGA. This CDR3 is CASSLSWGTGELFF. The CDR3 DNA reads as TGTGCCAGCAGCTTAAGCTGGGGCACCGGGGAGCTGTTTTTT.

V is TRBV19 and J is TRBJ2-3; tentatively, D is TRBD1 (5 bases). CDR3 length: 16 amino acids. Germline V CDR1 and CDR2: LNHDA, SQIVND (reference sequence). V was trimmed by 5 bases and J by 2 bases, leaving 17 bases between them. In DNA form, the CDR3 reads TGTGCCAGTAGTCCTAGGCGACAGACCTCCACAGATACGCAGTATTTT. It yields the protein CASSPRRQTSTDTQYF.

The genes are TRBV29-1 and TRBJ1-2, with TRBD1 identical over 8 bases. This CDR3 is built from 14 residues. Germline V CDR1 and CDR2: SQVTM, ANQGSEA. The ends lost 4 bases at V and 2 bases at J; junction bases unmatched: 6. CDR3 DNA sequence: TGCAGCGTTGCCAGGGGGCTGGGGAACTATGGCTACACCTTC. Protein sequence: CSVARGLGNYGYTF.

V is TRBV18 and J is TRBJ1-3; the D gene is possibly TRBD1 (5 bases). The CDR3 totals 15 residues. V lost 0 bases and J 4 bases, leaving 10 bases between the germline ends. Germline V gives CDR1 KGHSH, CDR2 LQKENI. The CDR3 DNA follows: TGTGCCAGCTCACCACCGAGGGGAGACGGAAACACCATATATTTT. Translating it yields CASSPPRGDGNTIYF.

The chain employs TRBV5-1 and TRBJ2-5; no clear D. CDR3 length: 13 residues. The germline V gene encodes CDR1 SGHRS and CDR2 YFSETQ. Trimming stripped 1 base from V and 1 base from J, with 5 bases between. The CDR3: CASSLSSQETQYF. The DNA of the CDR3 is TGCGCCAGCAGCTTGTCTAGCCAAGAGACCCAGTACTTC.

The chain is built from TRBV5-4 and TRBJ2-2; TRBD2 matches 10 bases. CDR3 length: 15 residues. J gave up 7 bases and V 5 bases, and 8 bases lay outside the gene matches. The germline gives CDR1 SGHNT, CDR2 YYREEE (reference sequence). Here the CDR3 DNA reads TGTGCCAGCAGTCCCGGGACTAGCGTTGTCGGGGAGCTGTTTTTT. Translated, it gives CASSPGTSVVGELFF.

The chain employs TRBV5-5 and TRBJ1-2; TRBD1 matches at 8 bases. V gave up 3 bases and J gave up 4 bases; unmatched junction bases: 5. The CDR3 extends over 14 amino acids. Germline V gene data show CDR1 as SGHKS and CDR2 as YYEKEE (reference sequence). The CDR3 nucleotides are TGTGCCAGCAGCTCGGGACAGGAGAGCTATGGCTACACCTTC. It codes for CASSSGQESYGYTF.

The V call is TRBV5-1, the J call TRBJ1-3; D remains ambiguous. Between the trimmed V and J ends, which lost 6 bases and 4 bases, there was a span of 14 bases. Germline CDR1 SGHRS, CDR2 YFSETQ. The CDR3 consists of 14 residues. The DNA for the CDR3 is TGCGCCAGCACTCCCTCCGGGCAGGGAAACACCATATATTTT. Translating gives CASTPSGQGNTIYF.

The chain has TRBV7-2 and TRBJ1-2; D is perhaps TRBD1 (6 bases). V shed 2 bases and J shed 5 bases, with 15 bases lying between them. CDR1 and CDR2 (germline): SGHTA, FQGNSA. This CDR3 is built from 15 residues. CDR3 region: CASSLKSGVGYGYTF. In nucleotides, the CDR3 is TGTGCCAGCAGCTTAAAGTCAGGGGTAGGGTATGGCTACACCTTC. Looking up the rest from reference TRBV7-2 and TRBJ1-2 gives the full variable domain: GAGVSQSPSNKVTEKGKDVELRCDPISGHTALYWYRQSLGQGLEFLIYFQGNSAPDKSGLPSDRFSAERTGGSVSTLTIQRTQQEDSAVYLCASSLKSGVGYGYTFGSGTRLTVV.

This chain joins TRBV28 and TRBJ2-5; 7 bases match TRBD2. The length of the CDR3 is 11 residues. Germline CDR1 and CDR2: MDHEN and SYDVKM. V lost 3 bases to trimming and J lost 9 bases; unmatched junction nucleotides: 1. In DNA, the CDR3 is TGTGCCAGCAGTTTTCGGGGGGCCCAGTACTTC. Protein product: CASSFRGAQYF.

The chain has TRBV19 and TRBJ2-7; D possibly corresponds to TRBD1 (6 bases). V was pared by 0 bases and J by 3 bases, with 12 bases between. Per the germline V gene, CDR1 is LNHDA and CDR2 is SQIVND (reference sequence). The CDR3 consists of 15 residues. The CDR3 here is CASSIDPGTSYEQYF. In DNA, the CDR3 is TGTGCCAGTAGTATAGATCCAGGGACAAGCTACGAGCAGTACTTC.